The 14 T cell receptor beta chains reported below all come from one sample, sequenced in a study of T cell repertoires in ileal Crohn's disease. Assay used: immunoSEQ multiplex PCR; TCRdb lists only in-frame clones, some missing. The repertoire holds 15,000 to 20,000 clones, with over 80% as singletons. The sample comprised ileal tissue. The receptor source for this set is an adult with Crohn's disease.

This chain connects TRBV5-1 to TRBJ1-2; no clear D gene. The germline CDR1 and CDR2 sequences are SGHRS and YFSETQ. This CDR3 has 15 amino acids. The V end lost 4 bases, the J end lost 5 bases, and 18 bases lay between the germline ends. The CDR3 region has the DNA TGCGCCAGCAGCCCCTTGAGAGGGAGGGCGTATGGCTACACCTTC. Amino acids: CASSPLRGRAYGYTF.

This chain joins TRBV27 and TRBJ1-2; D possibly corresponds to TRBD1 (5 bases). The CDR3 runs 14 residues. V lost 8 bases and J lost 4, with 17 bases in between. The germline V gene encodes CDR1 MNHEY and CDR2 SMNVEV (reference sequence). The CDR3 DNA follows: TGTGCCAGCGCCCAAGGTAGGGGTGTCTATGGCTACACCTTC. Its translation: CASAQGRGVYGYTF.

The V call is TRBV14, the J call TRBJ2-3; D uncertain. The V gene's germline CDR1 is SGHDN and CDR2 FVKESK. The CDR3 loop spans 16 amino acids. The ends were cut back, 0 bases at V and 7 bases at J, with 17 bases in the middle. As DNA, the CDR3 is TGTGCCAGCAGCCAAGAACGCTCCCGAGTGGTAAATACGCAGTATTTT. Encoded protein: CASSQERSRVVNTQYF.

J is TRBJ1-6 and V is TRBV5-6; possible D gene TRBD1, 5 bases. The CDR3 has 14 amino acids. CDR1 and CDR2 from the germline V gene are SGHDT and YYEEEE. V lost 2 bases to trimming and J lost 9 bases, with 12 bases between them. CDR3 region: CASSFLGEGSPLHF. The CDR3 region has the DNA TGTGCCAGCAGCTTCCTAGGGGAGGGTTCACCCCTCCACTTT.

V gene TRBV7-3 combines with J gene TRBJ2-1, with D perhaps TRBD2 (6 bases). The CDR3 extends over 16 amino acids. Germline lookup yields CDR1 SGHTA and CDR2 FQGTGA. V was pared by 0 bases and J by 5 bases, with 14 bases between. In nucleotides, the CDR3 is TGTGCCAGCAGCTTAACAGTTAGCGGAGGGAACAATGAGCAGTTCTTC. It is translated as CASSLTVSGGNNEQFF.

The J gene is TRBJ2-7, the V gene TRBV6-1; 7 bases match TRBD2. This CDR3 region has 13 residues. V lost 7 bases, J lost 2 bases, and 5 bases stayed unmatched. Germline V gene data show CDR1 as MNHNS and CDR2 as SASEGT. The DNA of the CDR3 is TGTGCCAGCACCATTGCGGGGGCCTACGAGCAGTACTTC. Translated, it gives CASTIAGAYEQYF.

Points on this clone: A read error may produce the germline difference seen at one junction end. V is TRBV6-1 and J is TRBJ1-1, with D possibly matching TRBD1 (5 bases). The CDR3 is made up of 13 amino acids. CDR1 and CDR2 (germline): MNHNS, SASEGT. The CDR3: CASSDSLGTEASF. CDR3 coding DNA: TGTGCCAGCAGTGATTCCCTGGGGACTGAAGCTTCCTTT.

This chain uses TRBV18 with TRBJ1-5, with TRBD1 identical over 7 bases. Germline V lookup: CDR1 KGHSH, CDR2 LQKENI. Trimming at V came to 6 bases and at J to 1 base, leaving 6 bases not matched to a gene. CDR3 length: 15 amino acids. CDR3 loop: CASSRQGWSNQPQHF. The CDR3 nucleotides are TGTGCCAGCTCTCGACAGGGTTGGAGCAATCAGCCCCAGCATTTT.

The V call is TRBV9, the J call TRBJ2-3; TRBD2 aligns across 9 bases. Germline V gives CDR1 SGDLS, CDR2 YYNGEE. V was clipped by 5 bases and J by 7 bases; unmatched bases: 11. This CDR3 comprises 15 residues. The CDR3 DNA sequence: TGTGCCAGCAGTGGGGGGGTAGCGGGGGAGTATACGCAGTATTTT. Protein: CASSGGVAGEYTQYF.

V and J are TRBV18 and TRBJ2-1; TRBD1 matches 7 bases. The CDR3 has 16 amino acids. Unmatched junction bases numbered 8, after V lost 2 bases and J lost 4 bases. Germline CDR1 reads KGHSH; CDR2 reads LQKENI. This chain's CDR3 is CASSPYDRVLYNEQFF. The DNA for the CDR3 is TGTGCCAGCTCACCATACGACAGGGTCCTATACAATGAGCAGTTCTTC.

V is TRBV2 and J is TRBJ1-5; TRBD1 matches at 9 bases. From germline, CDR1 is SNHLY and CDR2 FYNNEI. The CDR3 covers 15 residues. V gave up 6 bases and J gave up 3 bases; unmatched junction bases: 6. The CDR3 reads CASRGDRGVNQPQHF. CDR3 nucleotide sequence: TGTGCCAGCAGGGGAGACAGGGGGGTCAATCAGCCCCAGCATTTT.

This rearrangement joins TRBV11-2 to TRBJ2-1; D gene unclear. The CDR3 contains 13 residues. The germline V gene has CDR1 SGHAT and CDR2 FQNNGV. Between the trimmed V and J ends, which lost 2 bases and 8 bases, there was a span of 10 bases. The CDR3 sequence is CASSLIRSDEQFF. CDR3 nucleotide sequence: TGTGCCAGCAGCTTAATCAGGTCGGATGAGCAGTTCTTC.

This clone occurred a few times. The gene calls are TRBV27 and TRBJ1-6, with D possibly matching TRBD1 (5 bases). Trimming took off 2 bases at V and 10 bases at J, with 9 bases between the two ends. From germline, CDR1 is MNHEY and CDR2 SMNVEV (reference sequence). The CDR3 sequence is 13 residues long. The CDR3 reads CASSLTGWSPLHF. CDR3 nucleotide sequence: TGTGCCAGCAGTTTAACAGGTTGGTCACCCCTCCACTTT.

The V gene is TRBV2, the J gene TRBJ1-2; D is perhaps TRBD1 (6 bases). CDR3 size: 16 residues. V was cut by 2 bases and J by 1 base, with 14 bases left in between. Looked up from germline, CDR1 is SNHLY and CDR2 is FYNNEI. The CDR3 DNA follows: TGTGCCAGCAGTGAATATTCTACAGGGCTTAACTATGGCTACACCTTC. Translation: CASSEYSTGLNYGYTF.